One and the same sample provided the 27 T cell receptor beta chains below, sequenced in a study of long-term antiretroviral therapy in people with HIV. Assay version v3.0 of immunoSEQ was used, and it was run at survey level. Produced via immunoSEQ multiplex PCR; TCRdb's table is partial and in-frame only. The sample lists roughly 40,000 clones, approximately 94% seen once, with roughly 2.2% in the top ten. The sample was unsorted PBMCs, taken 9.2 years after starting antiretroviral therapy. These receptors came from a man in his thirties or forties with HIV.

A word on this clone: Without the conserved terminal phenylalanine or tryptophan, this CDR3 likely stems from a read error. It is unclear where the CDR3 begins or ends on the DNA, so no DNA is shown, and the CDR3 is as TCRdb lists it. The chain recombines TRBV6-1 with TRBJ1-1. The CDR3 spans 13 residues, counting both ends. Germline V lookup: CDR1 MNHNS, CDR2 SASEGT. CDR3 residues: CASSESRRGAIYI.

This rearrangement joins TRBV7-8 to TRBJ2-7, with 8 bases matching TRBD1. The germline V gene encodes CDR1 SGHVS and CDR2 FQNEAQ. The CDR3 consists of 15 residues. The V and J ends lost 5 bases and 0 bases, in that order; junction bases with no gene match: 6. The CDR3 protein is CASSTGQGSSYEQYF. As DNA, the CDR3 is TGTGCCAGCAGCACCGGACAGGGTAGCTCCTACGAGCAGTACTTC.

The rearrangement links TRBV18 to TRBJ1-5; TRBD1 is a possible D gene (6 bases). Looked up from germline, CDR1 is KGHSH and CDR2 is LQKENI. Deletions cut 6 bases from V and 4 bases from J, with 16 bases between. CDR3 length equals 15 residues. The CDR3 nucleotides read TGTGCCAGCTCCGTTGCGGGGGCGCAAAATCAGCCCCAGCATTTT. Translation gives CASSVAGAQNQPQHF.

The gene calls are TRBV6-1 and TRBJ2-2, with D tentatively TRBD1 or TRBD2 (5 bases each). Trimming pared 5 bases from V and 6 bases from J, leaving 10 bases between. The CDR3 covers 13 residues. The germline V gene has CDR1 MNHNS and CDR2 SASEGT. The CDR3 here is CASSRGSPGELFF. As DNA, the CDR3 is TGTGCCAGCAGTCGGGGCTCTCCCGGGGAGCTGTTTTTT.

The genes are TRBV9 and TRBJ2-7, with D unclear. CDR1 and CDR2 (germline): SGDLS, YYNGEE. The V gene lost 1 base and the J gene lost 3 bases, with 20 bases spanning the gap. There are 17 residues in the CDR3. The CDR3 nucleotides read TGTGCCAGCAGCGTAATGGGTCAGAAATTTTTGGGCTACGAGCAGTACTTC. This codes for CASSVMGQKFLGYEQYF. Full variable domain (rest looked up from reference TRBV9 and TRBJ2-7): DSGVTQTPKHLITATGQRVTLRCSPRSGDLSVYWYQQSLDQGLQFLIQYYNGEERAKGNILERFSAQQFPDLHSELNLSSLELGDSALYFCASSVMGQKFLGYEQYFGPGTRLTVT.

In its sample, this clone was seen once. The rearrangement uses TRBV7-3 and TRBJ2-3; TRBD1 aligns across 10 bases. The V segment lost 4 bases and the J segment 2 bases; nucleotides outside the gene matches: 3. This CDR3 contains 15 residues. Germline CDR1 reads SGHTA; CDR2 reads FQGTGA. CDR3 protein: CASSSGTGATDTQYF. In nucleotides, the CDR3 is TGTGCCAGCAGCTCCGGGACAGGGGCCACAGATACGCAGTATTTT.

The rearrangement uses TRBV19 and TRBJ2-2; the match to TRBD2 covers 11 bases. CDR1 and CDR2 (germline): LNHDA, SQIVND (reference sequence). Unmatched junction bases numbered 6, after V lost 4 bases and J lost 5 bases. CDR3 length equals 16 residues. CDR3 sequence: CASSRRLAGKTGELFF. DNA of the CDR3: TGTGCCAGTAGTAGGAGACTAGCGGGGAAAACCGGGGAGCTGTTTTTT.

The chain uses TRBV27 and TRBJ2-7, with 10 bases lining up with TRBD2. V shed 3 bases and J 2 bases; nucleotides not matched to a gene: 4. The CDR3 is 15 residues long. Germline V gene lookup returns CDR1 MNHEY and CDR2 SMNVEV (reference sequence). In DNA, the CDR3 is TGTGCCAGCAGTTTTACTAGCGGGACTCCCTACGAGCAGTACTTC. It yields the protein CASSFTSGTPYEQYF.

This sequence joins TRBV6-4 and TRBJ2-1, with 8 bases lining up with TRBD2. Unmatched junction bases numbered 2, after V lost 3 bases and J lost 4 bases. The CDR3 is 14 amino acids. CDR1 is MRHNA, CDR2 SNTAGT, per germline. The CDR3 DNA sequence: TGTGCCAGCAGTGAGCGGGGGGAGTACAATGAGCAGTTCTTC. It translates to CASSERGEYNEQFF.

The genes are TRBV5-6 and TRBJ2-7, with D hard to call. CDR1 is SGHDT and CDR2 is YYEEEE in the germline V gene. V was cut by 3 bases and J by 3 bases, with 10 bases left in between. This CDR3 spans 13 amino acids. DNA of the CDR3: TGTGCCAGCAGCTCGGGCCTCAACTACGAGCAGTACTTC. Protein: CASSSGLNYEQYF. Drawing the rest from reference TRBV5-6 and TRBJ2-7, the complete variable domain is DAGVTQSPTHLIKTRGQQVTLRCSPKSGHDTVSWYQQALGQGPQFIFQYYEEEERQRGNFPDRFSGHQFPNYSSELNVNALLLGDSALYLCASSSGLNYEQYFGPGTRLTVT.

The chain recombines TRBV18 with TRBJ1-6, with a tentative D call TRBD1 (6 bases). Per germline, CDR1 KGHSH and CDR2 LQKENI. This CDR3 contains 16 residues. V lost 2 bases and J 10 bases, leaving 18 bases between the germline ends. CDR3 loop: CASSPSGWGAGSPLHF. In nucleotides, the CDR3 is TGTGCCAGCTCACCAAGTGGATGGGGGGCAGGGTCACCCCTCCACTTT.

V and J are TRBV5-4 and TRBJ1-2, with TRBD1 as a possible D gene (6 bases). CDR1 and CDR2 from the germline V gene are SGHNT and YYREEE (reference sequence). V lost 1 base and J 12 bases, leaving 10 bases between the germline ends. The CDR3 sequence is 11 residues long. CDR3 in DNA: TGTGCCAGCAGCTTGATGGGGGCTCACACCTTC. Amino acids: CASSLMGAHTF.

The V and J genes are TRBV5-4 and TRBJ2-5; 8 nucleotides align to TRBD1. CDR1 and CDR2 (germline): SGHNT, YYREEE (reference sequence). The CDR3 runs to 16 residues. The J segment lost 3 bases and the V segment lost 3 bases, leaving 10 bases of the junction unmatched. The DNA for the CDR3 is TGTGCCAGCAGCTATACAGGGGGATCGTCCGAAGAGACCCAGTACTTC. As protein: CASSYTGGSSEETQYF.

The V call is TRBV5-4, the J call TRBJ2-5; 7 bases align to TRBD2. Germline V gene data show CDR1 as SGHNT and CDR2 as YYREEE (reference sequence). J was trimmed by 1 base and V by 1 base; bases with no gene match: 10. The CDR3 is 17 amino acids. The CDR3 is CASSLLGGDWGQETQYF. The DNA for the CDR3 is TGTGCCAGCAGCTTGTTGGGAGGGGATTGGGGCCAAGAGACCCAGTACTTC.

V gene TRBV10-3 combines with J gene TRBJ2-5; no definite D call. V was cut by 1 base and J by 4 bases, with 10 bases left in between. Germline CDR1 reads ENHRY; CDR2 reads SYGVKD. The CDR3 is made up of 14 amino acids. CDR3 nucleotides: TGTGCCATCAGTGAGTTAGCAAGAGGAGAGACCCAGTACTTC. It yields the protein CAISELARGETQYF.

This chain connects TRBV11-2 to TRBJ2-5; no clear D gene. The CDR3 runs to 12 residues. Germline V lookup: CDR1 SGHAT, CDR2 FQNNGV. V shed 5 bases and J shed 5 bases, with 9 bases lying between them. The CDR3 loop reads CASSHLGETQYF. The DNA of the CDR3 is TGTGCCAGCAGCCACTTAGGGGAGACCCAGTACTTC.

The J gene is TRBJ2-5, the V gene TRBV2; a possible D gene is TRBD1 (6 bases). CDR3 length: 15 residues. CDR1 is SNHLY, CDR2 FYNNEI, per germline. V lost 6 bases and J 2 bases, leaving 16 bases between the germline ends. Here the CDR3 DNA reads TGTGCCAGCAGCGTAGGGTGGGGGCGGCAAGAGACCCAGTACTTC. It codes for CASSVGWGRQETQYF.

The V gene is TRBV15, the J gene TRBJ2-5; D unclear. Deletions cut 0 bases from V and 5 bases from J, with 10 bases between. From germline, CDR1 is LNHNV and CDR2 YYDKDF (reference sequence). The CDR3 totals 14 residues. The CDR3 region is CATSRDPHWETQYF. The DNA for the CDR3 is TGTGCCACCAGCAGAGACCCGCACTGGGAGACCCAGTACTTC.

V gene TRBV6-6 combines with J gene TRBJ1-1; 7 bases line up with TRBD1. The CDR3 runs to 15 residues. Unmatched junction bases numbered 6, after V lost 5 bases and J lost 0 bases. Germline V gene data show CDR1 as MNHNY and CDR2 as SVGAGI (reference sequence). The CDR3 loop is CASSRGLELNTEAFF. The CDR3 DNA is TGTGCCAGCAGTAGGGGGCTAGAACTGAACACTGAAGCTTTCTTT.

This rearrangement joins TRBV5-1 to TRBJ2-6; the D call may be TRBD1 or TRBD2 (5 bases each). The CDR3 has 17 residues. Germline CDR1 and CDR2: SGHRS and YFSETQ. V was cut by 0 bases and J by 0 bases, with 10 bases left in between. In DNA form, the CDR3 reads TGCGCCAGCAGCTTGGTGCCGGGGACCTCTGGGGCCAACGTCCTGACTTTC. This encodes CASSLVPGTSGANVLTF.

The CDR3 protein is CASSPGGSAEAFF. Here the CDR3 DNA reads TGTGCCAGCAGTCCGGGGGGAAGTGCTGAAGCTTTCTTT. The chain recombines TRBV4-2 with TRBJ1-1, with D possibly TRBD1 on 5 matching bases. Germline assignment: CDR1 LGHNA and CDR2 YNFKEQ. V was trimmed by 6 bases and J by 6 bases, leaving 14 bases between them. This CDR3 contains 13 residues.

The chain recombines TRBV4-2 with TRBJ1-6; 7 nucleotides align to TRBD1. The trim removed 4 bases at V and 8 bases at J, leaving 11 bases unmatched. Per germline, CDR1 LGHNA and CDR2 YNFKEQ. The CDR3 is made up of 16 amino acids. The CDR3 DNA sequence: TGTGCCAGCAGCCCGGACCGGACAGGCAATTATTCACCCCTCCACTTT. It specifies CASSPDRTGNYSPLHF.

The chain combines TRBV6-5 with TRBJ2-2, with a tentative D call TRBD1 (6 bases). The CDR3 runs to 14 residues. Germline V gene lookup returns CDR1 MNHEY and CDR2 SVGAGI. V was pared by 5 bases and J by 2 bases, with 9 bases between. In DNA, the CDR3 is TGTGCCAGCAGTGACGGGACAAACACCGGGGAGCTGTTTTTT. Translated: CASSDGTNTGELFF.

This rearrangement joins TRBV5-4 to TRBJ1-2; D might be TRBD1 (6 bases). Trimming removed 3 bases at V and 6 bases at J, with 12 bases between. Germline loops: CDR1 SGHNT, CDR2 YYREEE (reference sequence). There are 13 residues in the CDR3. The CDR3 is CASSSQGWDGYTF. The CDR3 DNA reads TGTGCCAGCAGCTCACAGGGATGGGATGGCTACACCTTC.

The chain links TRBV7-9 to TRBJ2-7, with D possibly being TRBD1 (5 bases). Germline V lookup: CDR1 SEHNR, CDR2 FQNEAQ (reference sequence). Deletions cut 0 bases from V and 2 bases from J, with 11 bases between. The CDR3 sequence is 15 residues long. The CDR3 protein is CASSLARQRAYEQYF. The DNA for the CDR3 is TGTGCCAGCAGCTTAGCCAGACAGCGAGCCTACGAGCAGTACTTC. The full variable domain, rest sourced from reference TRBV7-9 and TRBJ2-7, is DTGVSQNPRHKITKRGQNVTFRCDPISEHNRLYWYRQTLGQGPEFLTYFQNEAQLEKSRLLSDRFSAERPKGSFSTLEIQRTEQGDSAMYLCASSLARQRAYEQYFGPGTRLTVT.

The genes are TRBV6-5 and TRBJ1-1; D ambiguous. Germline V gene data show CDR1 as MNHEY and CDR2 as SVGAGI. Trimming cost V 0 bases and J 3 bases, with 8 bases left between them. This CDR3 is built from 14 residues. As DNA, the CDR3 is TGTGCCAGCAGTTACTCGTCTGGGTACACTGAAGCTTTCTTT. This translates into CASSYSSGYTEAFF.

The count of this clone is one. V is TRBV5-1 and J is TRBJ1-1; TRBD1 matches 7 bases. The germline V gene has CDR1 SGHRS and CDR2 YFSETQ. After removal of 4 bases from V and 8 bases from J, the junction contained 8 bases not matched to a gene. This CDR3 spans 13 amino acids. The CDR3 protein is CASSQGGTPEAFF. Written as DNA, the CDR3 is TGCGCCAGCAGCCAGGGGGGCACCCCGGAAGCTTTCTTT.